This TCR beta chain emerged from a study of cytomegalovirus exposure and HLA in healthy donors. About the research overall: An analysis done earlier identified some 120 million unique TCR beta sequences from approximately 200 million T cells.

In the PCR, 60 Vbeta and 13 Jbeta primers were used. The table came from immunoSEQ multiplex PCR; TCRdb's copy has only in-frame clones and leaves some out. The sample consists of about 110,000 clones, under 85% of them appearing once. Points from the study as a whole: A missense variant in DCLRE1C was later tied to TCR beta V- and J-gene trimming.

Germline values: CDR1 MGHRA, CDR2 YSYEKL. The V gene end was trimmed by 1 base and the J gene end by 3 bases; junction bases not matched to a gene: 4. The CDR3 sequence is 16 residues long. As regards this clone: The target antigen is unknown.

The receptor's source is a middle-aged woman in good health and CMV-seropositive. The rearrangement links TRBV4-1 to TRBJ2-5; 11 positions match TRBD2. The sequenced sample consisted of PBMCs. The CDR3 bases are TGCGCCAGCAGCCAAGTTCAACTAGCGGGAGAAGAGACCCAGTACTTC. This codes for CASSQVQLAGEETQYF.